Listed below are T cell receptor beta chains from one sample, sequenced in a study of cytomegalovirus exposure and HLA in healthy donors. Some clones are missing from TCRdb's copy, which holds only in-frame ones; the method was immunoSEQ multiplex PCR. The sample has about 93,000 clones, about four fifths seen once. Sequenced input: PBMCs. These receptors came from a middle-aged woman in good health and CMV-seronegative. Each CDR3 is given without its conserved first and last residue.

V gene	J gene	CDR3 protein
TRBV27	TRBJ2-1	ATRRGTYNEQF
TRBV19	TRBJ1-1	ASSILRQGAAF
TRBV6-4	TRBJ1-5	ASSPDTGVGQPQH
TRBV6-5	TRBJ2-7	ASSYQGPSGKGEQY
TRBV27	TRBJ2-7	ASSPNRGISYEQY
TRBV6-1	-	ASSRLLYEQY
TRBV10-3	TRBJ2-1	AISESGGGLFTGNEQF
TRBV5-1	TRBJ1-2	ASSLEGQGISGYT
TRBV30	-	AWSVVWSTGDRREQY
TRBV9	TRBJ1-6	ASSPPGNSPLH
TRBV7-9	TRBJ1-1	ASSGRGELNTEAF
TRBV6-5	TRBJ2-5	ASSCKPRTGESAQY
TRBV29-1	TRBJ2-7	SASPTSGVGYEQY
TRBV4-1	TRBJ1-3	ASSFDRARRNTIY
TRBV7-2	TRBJ2-7	ASSRMTSGSMYEQY
TRBV7-9	TRBJ1-1	ASSPGTDFEAF
TRBV28	TRBJ1-4	ASKIGGIGEKLF
TRBV28	TRBJ1-6	ASSRTGIGSPLH
TRBV18	TRBJ1-1	ASSSGQGTEAF
TRBV6-1	TRBJ2-1	ASSGLAGYNEQF
TRBV6-1	TRBJ1-2	AISDRPNYGYT
TRBV27	TRBJ2-3	ASSLYRSTDTQY
TRBV7-9	TRBJ2-3	ASSTNPLDTQY
TRBV6-1	TRBJ2-7	ASSEVRGGLIVSYEQY
TRBV7-8	TRBJ1-1	ASSFGGATEAF
TRBV5-1	-	ASSLVQASYEQY
TRBV18	TRBJ2-5	ASSADRETQY
TRBV28	TRBJ1-1	ASSLSSGSEAF
TRBV10-3	TRBJ2-1	AIADSSYSEQF
TRBV5-1	TRBJ2-5	ASGTASRGLGETQY
TRBV9	TRBJ2-3	ASSVVGGGDTQY
TRBV5-4	TRBJ2-5	ASSLAGAGEETQY
TRBV6-4	TRBJ1-4	ASSASGTANEKLF
TRBV6-4	TRBJ1-2	ASSEGGDSNYGYT
TRBV5-6	TRBJ2-7	ASSLTGWGQY
TRBV12-5	TRBJ2-3	ASGLVNGGKYTDTQY
TRBV10-1	TRBJ2-7	AFGGDGPSVGGY